Given below is one T cell receptor beta chain in context. The method was immunoSEQ multiplex PCR; TCRdb's version includes in-frame clones alone and lacks a portion of them. Found here are some 56,000 clones, about nine tenths of them singletons; the top ten hold 0.64%. The sample originates from a study of T cell changes during pregnancy in multiple sclerosis. This CDR3 spans 14 amino acids. The J segment lost 5 bases and the V segment lost 8 bases, leaving 11 bases of the junction unmatched. CDR1 is SGHAT and CDR2 is FQNNGV in the germline V gene. The chain uses TRBV11-2 and TRBJ2-5, with TRBD2 matching over 7 bases. The sequencing used CD4+ T cells from peripheral blood mononuclear cells, collected after pregnancy. The receptor was isolated from a female donor with multiple sclerosis, enrolled in a pregnancy study. CDR3 bases: TGTGCCAGCGGTGACGGGGGGAGGGTGGAGACCCAGTACTTC. It translates to CASGDGGRVETQYF.